Sequencing of this TCR beta chain was carried out in a study of shared clonotypes between healthy human individuals. At the level of the study: Three plates each covered CD4 naive and memory; CD8 naive two, CD8 memory one.

Profiling relied on immunoSEQ multiplex PCR, and the TCRdb table lists in-frame clones only, not all of them. The data contain approximately 980,000 clones, 76% of them seen just once; the ten biggest clones take up roughly 1.5%. CDR3 length: 13 amino acids. Trimming at V came to 2 bases and at J to 6 bases, leaving 3 bases not matched to a gene. CDR1 is SGHRS, CDR2 YFSETQ, per germline. Sequenced material: memory CD4+ T cells sorted from blood. The subset denotes: CD45RA-negative fraction. This sequence joins TRBV5-1 and TRBJ1-2; 8 nucleotides align to TRBD1. This TCR was sampled from a man aged 18 to 30 in good health. This CDR3 reads CASSFDRGNGYTF. Here the CDR3 DNA reads TGCGCCAGCAGCTTCGACAGGGGTAATGGCTACACCTTC.